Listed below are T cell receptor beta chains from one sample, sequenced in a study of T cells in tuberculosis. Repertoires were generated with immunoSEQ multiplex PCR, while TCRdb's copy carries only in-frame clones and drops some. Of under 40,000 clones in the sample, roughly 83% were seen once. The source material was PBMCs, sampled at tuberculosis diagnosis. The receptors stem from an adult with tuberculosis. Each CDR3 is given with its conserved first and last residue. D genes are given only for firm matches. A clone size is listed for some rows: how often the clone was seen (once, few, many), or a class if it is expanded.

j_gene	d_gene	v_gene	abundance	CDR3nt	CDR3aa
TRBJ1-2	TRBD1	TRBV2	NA	TGTGCCAGCAGTTACGGGACAGGGTATGGCTACACCTTC	CASSYGTGYGYTF
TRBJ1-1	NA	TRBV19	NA	TGTGCCAGTAGTCTGGGCCGGAACGCTGAAGCTTTCTTT	CASSLGRNAEAFF
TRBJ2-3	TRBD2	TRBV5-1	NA	TGCGCCAGCAGCAGAGGGACTAGCGGGGGGGCCGTAGATACGCAGTATTTT	CASSRGTSGGAVDTQYF
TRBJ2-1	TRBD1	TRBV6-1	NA	TGTGCCAGCAGTGAACAGGGGGCTTCCTACAATGAGCAGTTCTTC	CASSEQGASYNEQFF
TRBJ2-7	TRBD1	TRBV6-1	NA	TGTGCCAGCAGGACCGGGACAGGGGGTTTGTACGAGCAGTACTTC	CASRTGTGGLYEQYF
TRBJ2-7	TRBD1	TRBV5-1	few	TGCGCCAGCAGCGTGACAGGGAACGAGCAGTACTTC	CASSVTGNEQYF
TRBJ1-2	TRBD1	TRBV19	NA	TGTGCCACTAGCCGGGACAGGGGCCCCTATGGCTACACCTTC	CATSRDRGPYGYTF
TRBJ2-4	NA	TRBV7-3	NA	TGTGCCAGCAGCGCTGAGGGGGTTAACATTCAGTACTTC	CASSAEGVNIQYF
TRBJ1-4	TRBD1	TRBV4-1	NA	TGCGCCAGCAGCCAAGCCCGACAGGGGGCAAGGGAAAAACTGTTTTTT	CASSQARQGAREKLFF
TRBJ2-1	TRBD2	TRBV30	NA	TGTGCCTGGAAACTTAGCGGGGGTTACAATGAGCAGTTCTTC	CAWKLSGGYNEQFF
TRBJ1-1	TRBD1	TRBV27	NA	TGTGCCAGCAGTGTCTACAGGGGCACTGAAGCTTTCTTT	CASSVYRGTEAFF
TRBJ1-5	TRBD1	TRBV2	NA	TGTGCCAGCACCGGGACAGGGAGCAATCAGCCCCAGCATTTT	CASTGTGSNQPQHF
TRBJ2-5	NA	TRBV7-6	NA	TGTGCCAGCAGCGAGGGAGGGGGAGAAGAGACCCAGTACTTC	CASSEGGGEETQYF
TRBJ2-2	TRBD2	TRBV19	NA	TGTGCCAGCCGACTAGCGGGAGGTACCGGGGAGCTGTTTTTT	CASRLAGGTGELFF
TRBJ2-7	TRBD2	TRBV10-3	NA	TGTGCCATCACCCCCGCCCCTAGCGGAACCTACGAGCAGTACTTC	CAITPAPSGTYEQYF
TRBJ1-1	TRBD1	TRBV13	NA	TGTGCCAGCAGCTTCGGGACAGGGTACACTGAAGCTTTCTTT	CASSFGTGYTEAFF
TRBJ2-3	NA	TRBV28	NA	TGTGCCACCCTCGGAGGCTACACAGATACGCAGTATTTT	CATLGGYTDTQYF
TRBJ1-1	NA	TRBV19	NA	TGTGCCAGTAGTATCGGTGGGAAAACAGGGACTGAAGCTTTCTTT	CASSIGGKTGTEAFF
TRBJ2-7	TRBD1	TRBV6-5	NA	TGTGCCAGCAGTCCCTGGACAGGGACGGACGAGCAGTACTTC	CASSPWTGTDEQYF
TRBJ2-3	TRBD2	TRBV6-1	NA	TGTGCCAGCAGAGCACCCAGGGAGGGAGATACGCAGTATTTT	CASRAPREGDTQYF
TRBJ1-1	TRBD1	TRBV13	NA	TGTGCCAGCAGCGGGACAGCTGAAGATGAAGCTTTCTTT	CASSGTAEDEAFF
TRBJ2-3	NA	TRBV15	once	TGTGCCACCAGGGGGGCCGGCACAGATACGCAGTATTTT	CATRGAGTDTQYF
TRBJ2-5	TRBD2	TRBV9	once	TGTGCCAGCAGCGTAGGGTCTAGCGGGGGGCCAGCAGAGACCCAGTACTTC	CASSVGSSGGPAETQYF
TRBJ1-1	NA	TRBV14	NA	TGTGCCAGCAGCCAGGATAACTATCGGAACACTGAAGCTTTCTTT	CASSQDNYRNTEAFF
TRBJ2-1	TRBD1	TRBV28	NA	TGTGCCAGCAGTCCCCGGGACAGTTTTTTCAATGAGCAGTTCTTC	CASSPRDSFFNEQFF
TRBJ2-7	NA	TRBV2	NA	TGTGCCAGCAGTCTTTTAAGCATATATGGCGAGCAGTACTTC	CASSLLSIYGEQYF